This T cell receptor beta chain was captured by sequencing in a study of regulatory T cells in long-lasting Graves disease. Study conclusions and caveats: Authors noted too few samples as a limitation. Gene preferences differed: TRBV28, TRBJ1-2, TRBJ2-5 in persistent cases. Thyroid tissue went unstudied; only peripheral blood was examined.

As regards this clonotype: Its antigen is not known. A much bigger clone sits one base away, suggesting this may be a read error.

The time point denotes: persistent/refractory GD, antithyroid drugs over 5 years with positive TRAb. TCR sequences were obtained from RNA taken from PBMCs. About 8.8 milliliters of peripheral blood went into EDTA tubes. The germline gives CDR1 SGHRS, CDR2 YFSETQ. The CDR3 extends over 13 amino acids. Sequencing libraries for TCR beta were prepared with iRepertoire HTBI primers and Arm-PCR of CDR3 regions. Each CDR3 protein gets one entry after TCRdb re-called the multiplex PCR reads with MiXCR. The data hold 500,000 to 800,000 distinct CDR3 sequences, with approximately 29% observed a single time. The sample consisted of peripheral blood mononuclear cells (PBMCs), taken when the disease was refractory, from a patient treated with antithyroid drugs. This clonotype was obtained from a female donor with Graves disease. This chain uses TRBV5-1 with TRBJ1-5; no clear D. The chain's CDR3 is CASSKDSNQPQHF. CDR3 coding DNA: TGTGCCAGCAGCAAGGACAGCAATCAGCCCCAGCATTTT.